This T cell receptor (beta chain) came from a study of cytomegalovirus exposure and HLA in healthy donors. It was healthy bone marrow donors who served as donors. CDR1 is LNHDA and CDR2 is SQIVND in the germline V gene (reference sequence). The CDR3 runs 16 residues. With V trimmed by 6 bases and J by 3 bases, 7 bases remained unmatched. The PCR ran on 60 Vbeta and 13 Jbeta primers. Sequencing used immunoSEQ multiplex PCR; TCRdb keeps in-frame clones, though not all of them. The sample holds about 250,000 clones, roughly two thirds seen once. Material for sequencing was PBMCs. The genes are TRBV19 and TRBJ2-2; 10 nucleotides line up with TRBD2. The sequence was obtained from a female donor in good health and CMV-seronegative. The DNA for the CDR3 is TGTGCCAGTAGCCCCGGGACTAGCGTTTACACCGGGGAGCTGTTTTTT. It translates to CASSPGTSVYTGELFF.